Below, 31 T cell receptor beta chains from the same sample are listed, as sequenced in a study of response to subunit inactivated influenza vaccine. TCRdb re-analysed the RT-PCR reads in MiXCR, keeping a single row per CDR3 protein. There are around 480,000 distinct CDR3 sequences in the sample; approximately 15% occur only once, and less than 4% lies in the top ten. The sequencing here drew on CD4+ T cells sorted from PBMCs, taken 23 months after vaccination. The receptors shown here come from a man aged 45-69 years who received an inactivated influenza vaccine.

V usage is TRBV12-3 or TRBV12-4 and J usage is TRBJ2-1; D unclear. This CDR3 spans 15 amino acids. V dropped 2 bases and J dropped 2 bases, with 10 bases sitting between them. CDR3 protein: CASSLTPGTYNEQFF. CDR3 nucleotides: TGTGCCAGCAGTTTAACGCCGGGTACCTACAATGAGCAGTTCTTC.

This clonotype has more than one count but fewer than ten. The chain uses TRBV20-1 and TRBJ2-7; TRBD2 aligns across 8 bases. The germline V gene has CDR1 DFQATT and CDR2 SNEGSKA (reference sequence). V shed 1 base and J 2 bases; nucleotides not matched to a gene: 4. This CDR3 region has 14 residues. The CDR3 DNA sequence: TGCAGTGCTAGAGGACTAGCGAATACCTACGAGCAGTACTTC. Its translation: CSARGLANTYEQYF.

The chain joins TRBV18 to TRBJ2-2; D gene unclear. Germline lookup yields CDR1 KGHSH and CDR2 LQKENI. V lost 1 base to trimming and J lost 0 bases, with 6 bases between them. This CDR3 spans 15 amino acids. The CDR3 reads CASSPRPTNTGELFF. In DNA form, the CDR3 reads TGTGCCAGCTCACCACGACCTACGAACACCGGGGAGCTGTTTTTT.

This rearrangement joins TRBV7-2 to TRBJ2-5, with 8 bases lining up with TRBD2. The junction had 7 bases not matched to a gene; V was cut back by 1 base and J by 6 bases. Germline loops: CDR1 SGHTA, CDR2 FQGNSA. This CDR3 is built from 15 residues. CDR3 loop: CASSLDGTSLQTQYF. The CDR3 bases are TGTGCCAGCAGCTTAGATGGGACTAGTCTACAGACCCAGTACTTC.

There are a few counts of this clonotype. V gene TRBV29-1 combines with J gene TRBJ2-1; 11 bases line up with TRBD2. This CDR3 is 14 amino acids long. V was pared by 7 bases and J by 7 bases, with 9 bases of the junction left unmatched. CDR1 SQVTM and CDR2 ANQGSEA come from the germline V gene. The CDR3 DNA reads TGCAGCGGCAGGACTAGCGGGTCGAGGAATGAGCAGTTCTTC. Protein: CSGRTSGSRNEQFF.

The chain couples TRBV12-3 or TRBV12-4 to TRBJ2-1, with D tentatively TRBD1 (6 bases). V was shortened by 4 bases and J by 5 bases, with 18 bases between the two germline ends. The CDR3 spans 16 residues. The CDR3 DNA is TGTGCCAGCAGTTGGTTTTTGGGGACAAGTCACAATGAGCAGTTCTTC. This gives the protein CASSWFLGTSHNEQFF.

The chain joins TRBV12-3 or TRBV12-4 to TRBJ1-5; possibly TRBD1 for D (5 bases). With 6 bases removed from V and 4 bases from J, the gap between germline ends came to 10 bases. The CDR3 totals 13 residues. CDR3 sequence reads: CASSSTDNQPQHF. DNA for the CDR3: TGTGCCAGCAGCTCGACAGATAATCAGCCCCAGCATTTT.

The sample holds a few counts of this clonotype. J is TRBJ2-7 and V is TRBV20-1, with TRBD2 as a possible D gene (5 bases). The CDR3 covers 13 residues. V lost 1 base and J 4 bases, leaving 11 bases between the germline ends. CDR1 and CDR2 from the germline V gene are DFQATT and SNEGSKA (reference sequence). The CDR3 here is CSARAPTGYEQYF. DNA for the CDR3: TGCAGTGCTAGAGCCCCCACGGGATACGAGCAGTACTTC.

This clonotype was detected a few times. The CDR3 here is CASSFPGLANTDTQYF. The CDR3 DNA reads TGTGCCAGCAGTTTCCCGGGACTAGCTAACACAGATACGCAGTATTTT. The chain employs TRBV12-3 or TRBV12-4 and TRBJ2-3; 9 positions match TRBD2. V trimming: 3 bases; J trimming: 2 bases; junction bases outside the gene matches: 6. This CDR3 has 16 residues.

At least ten counts were recorded for this clonotype. The chain combines TRBV28 with TRBJ1-5; D not certain. V lost 2 bases and J 3 bases, leaving 8 bases between the germline ends. Germline lookup yields CDR1 MDHEN and CDR2 SYDVKM. The CDR3 is 14 amino acids. The chain's CDR3 is CASSLGAYNQPQHF. For the CDR3, the DNA is TGTGCCAGCAGTTTAGGCGCTTACAATCAGCCCCAGCATTTT.

This clonotype occurred many times. V gene TRBV7-3 combines with J gene TRBJ1-1; tentatively, D is TRBD1 (6 bases). Trimming stripped 4 bases from V and 8 bases from J, with 8 bases between. Germline values: CDR1 SGHTA, CDR2 FQGTGA. The CDR3 has 11 residues. CDR3 loop: CASSSGQEAFF. CDR3 nucleotide sequence: TGTGCCAGCAGCTCAGGACAGGAAGCTTTCTTT.

CDR3 DNA sequence: TGCAGCGTTGAAGATCGGGCCGGGAACCATGAGCAGTTCTTC. Its translation: CSVEDRAGNHEQFF. V usage is TRBV29-1 and J usage is TRBJ2-1; a possible D gene is TRBD2 (5 bases). The CDR3 has 14 amino acids. Between the trimmed V and J ends, which lost 0 bases and 8 bases, there was a span of 14 bases. CDR1 is SQVTM, CDR2 ANQGSEA, per germline.

This clonotype was counted many times. The chain links TRBV4-2 to TRBJ2-7; TRBD2 aligns across 11 bases. The length of the CDR3 is 16 residues. Germline-derived CDR1 and CDR2 are LGHNA and YNFKEQ. V shed 3 bases, J shed 0 bases, and the junction held 4 bases outside the gene matches. The CDR3 sequence is CASSQGLADPSYEQYF. The DNA of the CDR3 is TGTGCCAGCAGCCAGGGACTAGCGGATCCCTCCTACGAGCAGTACTTC.

V usage is TRBV6-1 and J usage is TRBJ2-1, with a tentative D call TRBD2 (6 bases). Per the germline V gene, CDR1 is MNHNS and CDR2 is SASEGT. V was clipped by 6 bases and J by 4 bases, with 16 bases between them. The CDR3 spans 15 residues. CDR3 residues: CASRTGLDPYNEQFF. CDR3 DNA sequence: TGTGCCAGCAGAACGGGACTTGACCCGTACAATGAGCAGTTCTTC.

This clonotype was seen only a few times. V usage is TRBV5-1 and J usage is TRBJ2-1, with 14 bases fitting TRBD2. Germline CDR1 is SGHRS and CDR2 is YFSETQ. J lost 3 bases, V lost 4 bases, and 3 bases had no gene match. This CDR3 region has 16 residues. In DNA, the CDR3 is TGCGCCAGCAGCGCGGGGACTAGCGGGGGCTACAATGAGCAGTTCTTC. Amino acid sequence: CASSAGTSGGYNEQFF.

This clonotype has ten or more counts. The CDR3 here is CASSPQGAGYNEQFF. In DNA, the CDR3 is TGTGCCAGTAGTCCCCAGGGTGCGGGGTACAATGAGCAGTTCTTC. The chain recombines TRBV19 with TRBJ2-1, with D perhaps matching TRBD2 (6 bases). This CDR3 contains 15 residues. Per the germline V gene, CDR1 is LNHDA and CDR2 is SQIVND (reference sequence). Trimming removed 5 bases at V and 4 bases at J, with 15 bases between.

This clonotype was seen a few times. V is TRBV18 and J is TRBJ2-3, with a tentative D call TRBD2 (5 bases). This CDR3 contains 16 residues. Trimming left V 5 bases short and J 2 bases short, with 17 bases between. The V gene's germline CDR1 is KGHSH and CDR2 LQKENI. CDR3 DNA: TGTGCCAGCTCAACACTGCCGTCGGGATTCACAGATACGCAGTATTTT. Translating gives CASSTLPSGFTDTQYF.

The J gene is TRBJ2-4, the V gene TRBV28; 10 nucleotides line up with TRBD1. The germline gives CDR1 MDHEN, CDR2 SYDVKM. The CDR3 covers 16 residues. The V gene end was trimmed by 5 bases and the J gene end by 1 base; junction bases not matched to a gene: 5. CDR3 region: CASSRPGQGAKNIQYF. The CDR3 bases are TGTGCCAGCAGTCGGCCGGGACAGGGGGCCAAAAACATTCAGTACTTC.

The chain couples TRBV20-1 to TRBJ2-1; D may correspond to TRBD1 or TRBD2 (5 bases each). Trimming removed 4 bases at V and 16 bases at J, with 20 bases between. The length of the CDR3 is 12 residues. Germline V CDR1 and CDR2: DFQATT, SNEGSKA (reference sequence). CDR3 nucleotides: TGCAGTGCTAAAATAACCGGGACCGCACACTTCTTC. It codes for CSAKITGTAHFF.

This chain joins TRBV27 and TRBJ1-2, with D unresolved. CDR3 length: 13 amino acids. Per the germline V gene, CDR1 is MNHEY and CDR2 is SMNVEV (reference sequence). Between the trimmed V and J ends, which lost 3 bases and 4 bases, there was a span of 9 bases. In nucleotides, the CDR3 is TGTGCCAGCAGTTTTAGCCAGTCCTATGGCTACACCTTC. Amino acids: CASSFSQSYGYTF.

This clonotype was found a few times. The rearrangement links TRBV3-1 to TRBJ1-4, with a possible D match to TRBD1 (5 bases). This CDR3 comprises 14 residues. Between the trimmed V and J ends, which lost 7 bases and 8 bases, there was a span of 17 bases. Germline lookup yields CDR1 LGHDT and CDR2 YNNKEL (reference sequence). The CDR3 sequence is CASTALARGEKLFF. The CDR3 nucleotides are TGTGCCAGCACCGCCCTGGCCCGGGGGGAAAAACTGTTTTTT.

This clonotype was detected a few times. The rearrangement joins TRBV5-1 to TRBJ2-1; the D gene is possibly TRBD2 (6 bases). V lost 7 bases and J 7 bases, leaving 18 bases between the germline ends. Germline CDR1 SGHRS, CDR2 YFSETQ. The CDR3 is made up of 14 amino acids. CDR3 loop: CASGVTGSTNEQFF. The CDR3 coding sequence is TGCGCCAGCGGAGTTACCGGGAGTACGAATGAGCAGTTCTTC.

The chain couples TRBV6-1 to TRBJ1-6; D is undetermined. V lost 6 bases and J lost 6, with 9 bases in between. The CDR3 is 13 residues long. The V gene's germline CDR1 is MNHNS and CDR2 SASEGT. The CDR3 sequence is CASRDGSNSPLHF. For the CDR3, the DNA is TGTGCCAGCAGGGATGGGTCTAATTCACCCCTCCACTTT.

This sequence joins TRBV12-3 or TRBV12-4 and TRBJ2-3; TRBD2 might be the D (5 bases). This CDR3 has 17 amino acids. The germline V and J ends were trimmed by 5 bases and 0 bases, with 18 bases remaining between them. The CDR3 DNA is TGTGCCAGCAGTAAGTTCCAGACTACCATAAGCACAGATACGCAGTATTTT. Encoded protein: CASSKFQTTISTDTQYF.

Only a few counts were recorded for this clonotype. The V and J genes are TRBV6-1 and TRBJ2-5; the D is unclear. The CDR3 spans 11 residues. V gave up 8 bases and J gave up 7 bases, with 11 bases separating them. From germline, CDR1 is MNHNS and CDR2 SASEGT. The CDR3 region has the DNA TGTGCCAGCGGAGCCTTGGGGACCCAGTACTTC. Amino acid sequence: CASGALGTQYF.

The table lists this clonotype with a few counts. This sequence joins TRBV3-1 and TRBJ2-5; weak D call: TRBD2 (5 bases). Trimming cost V 4 bases and J 2 bases, with 14 bases left between them. This CDR3 is built from 15 residues. Germline values: CDR1 LGHDT, CDR2 YNNKEL (reference sequence). DNA for the CDR3: TGTGCCAGCAGCCTATTTGGGAGCAATCAAGAGACCCAGTACTTC. Its translation is CASSLFGSNQETQYF.

This clonotype was observed a handful of times. The chain is built from TRBV11-1 and TRBJ1-3; TRBD1 agrees at 8 bases. Looked up from germline, CDR1 is SGHAT and CDR2 is FQDESV (reference sequence). V shed 6 bases, J shed 0 bases, and the junction held 16 bases outside the gene matches. This CDR3 is built from 19 residues. DNA for the CDR3: TGTGCCAGCAGTATCTGGCTACTGACAGGGGTCTCCTCTGGAAACACCATATATTTT. Translation gives CASSIWLLTGVSSGNTIYF.

This clonotype was counted between two and nine times. The chain carries TRBV12-3 or TRBV12-4 and TRBJ1-1; 8 bases map to TRBD1. V was clipped by 5 bases and J by 5 bases; unmatched bases: 4. This CDR3 spans 13 amino acids. The CDR3 here is CASSRTGRTEAFF. Written as DNA, the CDR3 is TGTGCCAGCAGTCGGACAGGGCGGACTGAAGCTTTCTTT.

The chain has TRBV3-1 and TRBJ2-1, with 8 bases aligning to TRBD2. After removal of 3 bases from V and 10 bases from J, the junction contained 5 bases not matched to a gene. Germline CDR1 reads LGHDT; CDR2 reads YNNKEL (reference sequence). The CDR3 covers 13 residues. In DNA form, the CDR3 reads TGTGCCAGCAGCCAGGACCGACTAGCGGAGCAGTTCTTC. Its translation is CASSQDRLAEQFF.

This clonotype was seen only a few times. The rearrangement links TRBV7-2 to TRBJ1-5; D not resolved. The CDR3 totals 15 residues. V shed 1 base and J shed 1 base, with 8 bases lying between them. CDR1 and CDR2 (germline): SGHTA, FQGNSA. CDR3 coding DNA: TGTGCCAGCAGCTTAGGGGCGAGAAGCAATCAGCCCCAGCATTTT. Its translation: CASSLGARSNQPQHF. Full variable domain (missing parts from reference TRBV7-2 and TRBJ1-5): GAGVSQSPSNKVTEKGKDVELRCDPISGHTALYWYRQSLGQGLEFLIYFQGNSAPDKSGLPSDRFSAERTGGSVSTLTIQRTQQEDSAVYLCASSLGARSNQPQHFGDGTRLSIL.

The CDR3 protein is CASSYSLAGEGYEQYF. Written as DNA, the CDR3 is TGTGCCAGCAGTTACTCACTCGCGGGGGAAGGCTACGAGCAGTACTTC. This sequence joins TRBV6-5 and TRBJ2-7; 7 nucleotides align to TRBD2. CDR3 length equals 16 residues. The germline gives CDR1 MNHEY, CDR2 SVGAGI. The V and J ends lost 0 bases and 3 bases, in that order; junction bases with no gene match: 8.